Following are 10 T cell receptor beta chains from one sample sequenced in a study of blood T cell repertoires in COVID-19. The data were produced by immunoSEQ multiplex PCR, yet TCRdb's version contains in-frame clones alone and is incomplete. The repertoire holds 110,000 or so clones, with over 65% as singletons. Source material: peripheral blood. These receptors were collected from a woman in her thirties or forties with acute or convalescent COVID-19.

The chain joins TRBV5-5 to TRBJ2-7, with a possible D match to TRBD1 (5 bases). The germline gives CDR1 SGHKS, CDR2 YYEKEE (reference sequence). This CDR3 comprises 13 residues. V lost 4 bases and J lost 7, with 15 bases in between. Written as DNA, the CDR3 is TGTGCCAGCAGCCGGCCCAGGGTGGGTGAGCAGTACTTC. Translating it yields CASSRPRVGEQYF.

The chain links TRBV30 to TRBJ1-5; D perhaps matches TRBD1 (6 bases). Germline loops: CDR1 GTSNPN, CDR2 SVGIG (reference sequence). The CDR3 has 14 amino acids. The V end lost 0 bases, the J end lost 6 bases, and 12 bases lay between the germline ends. CDR3 nucleotides: TGTGCCTGGAGTGTGGGGGGAGGGGGTCAGCCCCAGCATTTT. Translation gives CAWSVGGGGQPQHF.

The rearrangement links TRBV19 to TRBJ1-2; D may be TRBD1 (6 bases). Germline-derived CDR1 and CDR2 are LNHDA and SQIVND (reference sequence). The CDR3 length is 11 residues. Trimming took 8 bases from V and 8 from J, leaving 12 bases between them. DNA for the CDR3: TGTGCCAGTGAACAGGGTAGGGGCTACACCTTC. It specifies CASEQGRGYTF.

A single count supports this clone. Germline is not matched at one junction end, which may reflect a read error. V and J are TRBV7-9 and TRBJ2-1, with 8 bases fitting TRBD1. CDR1 SEHNR and CDR2 FQNEAQ come from the germline V gene (reference sequence). The CDR3 has 11 residues. The CDR3 nucleotides are TGTGCCAGCAGCTTAGGACAGGGGTCGGTCTTC. Protein product: CASSLGQGSVF. Looking up the rest from reference TRBV7-9 and TRBJ2-1 gives the full variable domain: DTGVSQNPRHKITKRGQNVTFRCDPISEHNRLYWYRQTLGQGPEFLTYFQNEAQLEKSRLLSDRFSAERPKGSFSTLEIQRTEQGDSAMYLCASSLGQGSVFGPGTRLTVL.

The chain employs TRBV18 and TRBJ1-2; no clear D. In germline, CDR1 is KGHSH, CDR2 LQKENI. Between the trimmed V and J ends, which lost 1 base and 7 bases, there was a span of 16 bases. This CDR3 contains 15 residues. The CDR3 protein is CASSPRPAGEGGYTF. In DNA form, the CDR3 reads TGTGCCAGCTCACCACGGCCAGCCGGCGAGGGTGGCTACACCTTC.

This chain joins TRBV11-1 and TRBJ1-4; no firm D call. Per the germline V gene, CDR1 is SGHAT and CDR2 is FQDESV (reference sequence). Trimming took 5 bases from V and 8 from J, leaving 15 bases between them. The length of the CDR3 is 14 residues. Here the CDR3 DNA reads TGTGCCAGCAGCCTTACCCCGGAGGGAGAAAAACTGTTTTTT. Its protein is CASSLTPEGEKLFF.

The V gene is TRBV30, the J gene TRBJ2-1, with 14 bases lining up with TRBD2. Germline assignment: CDR1 GTSNPN and CDR2 SVGIG (reference sequence). V lost 3 bases, J lost 5 bases, and 3 bases stayed unmatched. This CDR3 has 15 residues. CDR3 protein: CAWSAGLAGDNEQFF. The CDR3 nucleotides are TGTGCCTGGAGCGCGGGACTAGCGGGGGACAATGAGCAGTTCTTC.

This clone was observed a single time. The rearrangement uses TRBV6-5 and TRBJ2-7, with D possibly matching TRBD2 (5 bases). The ends were cut back, 7 bases at V and 2 bases at J, with 18 bases in the middle. Germline CDR1 MNHEY, CDR2 SVGAGI. The CDR3 loop spans 15 amino acids. The CDR3 is CASIQVRAGAYEQYF. The CDR3 DNA is TGTGCCAGCATCCAGGTGCGGGCGGGCGCCTACGAGCAGTACTTC.

The chain joins TRBV9 to TRBJ2-3; a possible D gene is TRBD2 (5 bases). The germline V and J ends were trimmed by 1 base and 2 bases, with 8 bases remaining between them. This CDR3 region has 14 residues. The germline CDR1 and CDR2 sequences are SGDLS and YYNGEE. The CDR3 nucleotides are TGTGCCAGCAGCGTACTCGGGGACACAGATACGCAGTATTTT. Protein product: CASSVLGDTDTQYF.

The chain recombines TRBV9 with TRBJ2-5; TRBD2 agrees at 10 bases. With V trimmed by 6 bases and J by 5 bases, 10 bases remained unmatched. Germline V gene lookup returns CDR1 SGDLS and CDR2 YYNGEE. The CDR3 runs to 15 residues. CDR3 bases: TGTGCCAGCAACGGAGCGGGGGGGCGTGAGGAGACCCAGTACTTC. As protein: CASNGAGGREETQYF.